The present entry profiles one T cell receptor beta chain with its context. The sample comes from a study of blood T cell repertoires in COVID-19. The length of the CDR3 is 12 residues. Trimming took 3 bases from V and 7 from J, leaving 10 bases between them. The germline V gene encodes CDR1 SGHDN and CDR2 FVKESK. Original methodology: Amplification of reference gene primers was used by the study to estimate nucleated cell counts. Produced via immunoSEQ multiplex PCR; TCRdb's table is partial and in-frame only. The D gene and trimming were derived from the DNA, and the V and J assignments and clone size from that table. The sample shows some 74,000 clones, around 90% of them seen only once.

This chain links TRBV14 with TRBJ2-7, with D possibly being TRBD2 (5 bases). The TCR was taken from a middle-aged man with acute or convalescent COVID-19. The sequenced sample was peripheral blood. Here the CDR3 reads CASSHGLWEQYF. DNA of the CDR3: TGTGCCAGCAGCCACGGACTTTGGGAGCAGTACTTC.